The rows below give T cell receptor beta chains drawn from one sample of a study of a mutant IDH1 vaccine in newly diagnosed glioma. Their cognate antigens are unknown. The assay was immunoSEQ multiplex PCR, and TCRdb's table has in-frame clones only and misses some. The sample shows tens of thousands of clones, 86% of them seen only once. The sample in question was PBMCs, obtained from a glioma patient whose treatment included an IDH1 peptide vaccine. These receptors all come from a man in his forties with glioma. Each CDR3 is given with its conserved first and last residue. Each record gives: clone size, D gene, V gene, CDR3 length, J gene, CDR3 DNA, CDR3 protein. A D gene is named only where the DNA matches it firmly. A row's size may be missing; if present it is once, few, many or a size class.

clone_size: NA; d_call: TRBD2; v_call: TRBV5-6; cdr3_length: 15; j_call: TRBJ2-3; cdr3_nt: TGTGCCAGCAGCCCGGGACTACCAAGTGGCGATACGCAGTATTTT; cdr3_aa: CASSPGLPSGDTQYF
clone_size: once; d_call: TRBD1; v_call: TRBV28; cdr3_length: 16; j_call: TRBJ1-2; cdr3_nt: TGTGCCAGCAGTTCCGCCGGGACAGGTGTGAACTATGGCTACACCTTC; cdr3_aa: CASSSAGTGVNYGYTF
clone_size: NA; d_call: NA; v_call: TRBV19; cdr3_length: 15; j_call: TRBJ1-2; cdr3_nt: TGTGCCAGTAGTATTCCGGGCCTAGCTAACTATGGCTACACCTTC; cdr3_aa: CASSIPGLANYGYTF
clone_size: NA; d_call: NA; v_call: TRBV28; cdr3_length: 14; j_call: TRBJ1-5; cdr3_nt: TGTGCCAGCAGCTCGGTCCCCGGGTGGCAGCCCCAGCATTTT; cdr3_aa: CASSSVPGWQPQHF
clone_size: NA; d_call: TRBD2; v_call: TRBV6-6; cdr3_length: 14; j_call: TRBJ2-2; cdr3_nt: TGTGCCCTCACGAAGGGGAGGGTCACCGGGGAGCTGTTTTTT; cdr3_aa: CALTKGRVTGELFF
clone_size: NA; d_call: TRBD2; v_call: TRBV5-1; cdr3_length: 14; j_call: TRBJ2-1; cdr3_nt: TGCGCCAGCAGCTTTTCGGGAGGAGCCAATGAGCAGTTCTTC; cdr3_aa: CASSFSGGANEQFF
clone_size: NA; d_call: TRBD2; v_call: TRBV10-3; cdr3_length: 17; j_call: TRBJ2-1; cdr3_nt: TGTGCCATCAGTGATGGGTCTAGCGGGTTCTCCTACAATGAGCAGTTCTTC; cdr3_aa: CAISDGSSGFSYNEQFF
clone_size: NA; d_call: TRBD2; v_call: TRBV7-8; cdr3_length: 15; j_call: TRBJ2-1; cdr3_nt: TGTGCCAGCAGCGCGGGACTAGCGTCCTACAATGAGCAGTTCTTC; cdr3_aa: CASSAGLASYNEQFF
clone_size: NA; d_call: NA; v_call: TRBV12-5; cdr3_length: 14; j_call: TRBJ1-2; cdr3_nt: TGTGCTAGTGGTTTGGGGCCAGCTAACTATGGCTACACCTTC; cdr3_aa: CASGLGPANYGYTF
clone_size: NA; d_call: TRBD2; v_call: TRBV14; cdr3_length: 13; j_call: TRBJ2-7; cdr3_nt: TGTGCCAGCAGCCCGGGACTAGCGTACGAGCAGTACTTC; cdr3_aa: CASSPGLAYEQYF
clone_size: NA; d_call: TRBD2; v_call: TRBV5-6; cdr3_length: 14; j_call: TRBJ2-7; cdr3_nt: TGTGCCAGCAGCTTGTTTAGCGGGACTTACGAGCAGTACTTC; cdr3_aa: CASSLFSGTYEQYF
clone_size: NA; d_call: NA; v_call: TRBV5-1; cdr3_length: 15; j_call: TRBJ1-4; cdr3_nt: TGCGCCAGCAGCTTGCCGACGGATACTAATGAAAAACTGTTTTTT; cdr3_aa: CASSLPTDTNEKLFF
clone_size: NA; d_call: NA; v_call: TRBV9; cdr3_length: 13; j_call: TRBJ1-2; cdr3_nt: TGTGCCAGCAGCCCTCAGGGGCTGAGGGGCTACACCTTC; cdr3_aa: CASSPQGLRGYTF
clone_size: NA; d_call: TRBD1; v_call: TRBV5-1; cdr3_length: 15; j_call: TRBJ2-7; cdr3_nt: TGCGCCAGCAGCTCAGGGACAGGGTTCTCCCACGAGCAGTACTTC; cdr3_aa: CASSSGTGFSHEQYF
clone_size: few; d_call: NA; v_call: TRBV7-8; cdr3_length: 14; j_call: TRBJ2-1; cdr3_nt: TGTGCCAGCAGCTTAGCCGAAGTCCGCAATGAGCAGTTCTTC; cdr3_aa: CASSLAEVRNEQFF
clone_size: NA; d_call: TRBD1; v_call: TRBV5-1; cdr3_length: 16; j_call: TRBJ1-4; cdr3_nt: TGCGCCAGCAGCTTGGTGGGACAGGGGGAAGGGGAAAAACTGTTTTTT; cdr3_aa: CASSLVGQGEGEKLFF
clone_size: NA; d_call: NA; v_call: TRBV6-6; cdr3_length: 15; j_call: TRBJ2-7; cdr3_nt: TGTGCCAGCAGAATCGGAGGAGGGAGGTCCTACGAGCAGTACTTC; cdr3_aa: CASRIGGGRSYEQYF
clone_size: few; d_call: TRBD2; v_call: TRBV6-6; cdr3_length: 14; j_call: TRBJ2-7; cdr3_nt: TGTGCCAGCAGTTACTACGGGACTACCTACGAGCAGTACTTC; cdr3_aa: CASSYYGTTYEQYF
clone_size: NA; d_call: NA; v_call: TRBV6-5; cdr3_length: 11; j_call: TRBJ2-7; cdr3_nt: TGTGCCAGCACCCGAGGGCGTGAGCAGTACTTC; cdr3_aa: CASTRGREQYF
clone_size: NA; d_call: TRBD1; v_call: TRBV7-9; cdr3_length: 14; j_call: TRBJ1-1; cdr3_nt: TGTGCCAGCAGCTTCCGACAGGGGGGCACTGAAGCTTTCTTT; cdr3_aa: CASSFRQGGTEAFF
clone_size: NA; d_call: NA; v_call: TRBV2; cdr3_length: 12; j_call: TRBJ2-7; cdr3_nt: TGTGCCAGCAGGGAGGGAGCCTACGAGCAGTACTTC; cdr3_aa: CASREGAYEQYF
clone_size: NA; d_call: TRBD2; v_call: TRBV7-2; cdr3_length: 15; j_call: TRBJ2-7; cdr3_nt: TGTGCCAGCAGCTTAGAGGCTAGCGGGGCCTACGAGCAGTACTTC; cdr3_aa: CASSLEASGAYEQYF
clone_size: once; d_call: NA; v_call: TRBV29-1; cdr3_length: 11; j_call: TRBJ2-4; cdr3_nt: TGCAGCGTTTACAGGGAGGGCATTCAGTACTTC; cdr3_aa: CSVYREGIQYF
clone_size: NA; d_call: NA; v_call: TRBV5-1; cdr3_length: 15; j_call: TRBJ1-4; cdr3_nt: TGCGCCAGCAGCTTGGTTGGGCATACTAATGAAAAACTGTTTTTT; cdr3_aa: CASSLVGHTNEKLFF
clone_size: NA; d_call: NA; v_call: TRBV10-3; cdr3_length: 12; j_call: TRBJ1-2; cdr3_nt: TGTGCCATCAGTGCAGGGTTTCTCCGGTACACCTTC; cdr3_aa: CAISAGFLRYTF
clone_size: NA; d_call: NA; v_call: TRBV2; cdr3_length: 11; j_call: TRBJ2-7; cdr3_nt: TGTGCCAGCGGTAGGGAGTACGAGCAGTACTTC; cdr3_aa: CASGREYEQYF
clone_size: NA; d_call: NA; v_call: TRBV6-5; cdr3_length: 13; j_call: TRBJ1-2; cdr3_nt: TGTGCCAGCAGTTTCGACAGAAACTATGGCTACACCTTC; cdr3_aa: CASSFDRNYGYTF
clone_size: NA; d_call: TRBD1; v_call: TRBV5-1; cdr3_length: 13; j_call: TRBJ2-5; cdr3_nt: TGCGCCAGCAGCCAGACAGGGGTCGAGACCCAGTACTTC; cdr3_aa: CASSQTGVETQYF
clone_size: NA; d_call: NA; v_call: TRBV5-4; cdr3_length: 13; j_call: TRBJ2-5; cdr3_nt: TGTGCCAGCAGCTCAAGGGGGTGGGAGACCCAGTACTTC; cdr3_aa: CASSSRGWETQYF
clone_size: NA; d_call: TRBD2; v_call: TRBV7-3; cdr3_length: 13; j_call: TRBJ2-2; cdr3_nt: TGTGCCAGCAGCCCCGGACTAGCCGGGGAGCTGTTTTTT; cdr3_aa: CASSPGLAGELFF
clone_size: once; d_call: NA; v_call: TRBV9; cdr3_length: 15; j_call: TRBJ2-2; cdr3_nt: TGTGCCAGCAGCCCCCTCGGACACTCGACCGGGGAGCTGTTTTTT; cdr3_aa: CASSPLGHSTGELFF
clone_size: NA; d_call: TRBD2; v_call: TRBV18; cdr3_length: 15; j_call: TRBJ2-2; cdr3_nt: TGTGCCAGCTCACCCTTAGCGGGAGAGGCCGGGGAGCTGTTTTTT; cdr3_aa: CASSPLAGEAGELFF
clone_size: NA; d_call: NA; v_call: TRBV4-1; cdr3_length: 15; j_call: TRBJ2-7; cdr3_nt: TGCGCCAGCAGCCAAGATCCGTGGCTTAACTACGAGCAGTACTTC; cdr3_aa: CASSQDPWLNYEQYF
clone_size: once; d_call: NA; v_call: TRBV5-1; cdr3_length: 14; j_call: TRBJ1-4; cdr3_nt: TGCGCCAGCACCGAGACATCAACTAATGAAAAACTGTTTTTT; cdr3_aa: CASTETSTNEKLFF
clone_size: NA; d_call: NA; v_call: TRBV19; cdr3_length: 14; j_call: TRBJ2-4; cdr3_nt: TGTGCCAGTAGGGTACAGGGTAGCAAAAACATTCAGTACTTC; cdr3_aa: CASRVQGSKNIQYF
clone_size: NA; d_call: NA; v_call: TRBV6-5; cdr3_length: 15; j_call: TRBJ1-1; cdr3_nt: TGTGCCAGCAGTTCCACCGCGACTGGAACCCTTGAAGCTTTCTTT; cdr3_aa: CASSSTATGTLEAFF
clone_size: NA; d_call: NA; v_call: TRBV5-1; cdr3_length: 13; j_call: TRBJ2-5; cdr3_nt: TGCGCCAGCAGCCCGAGGTCAGGCGAGACCCAGTACTTC; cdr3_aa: CASSPRSGETQYF
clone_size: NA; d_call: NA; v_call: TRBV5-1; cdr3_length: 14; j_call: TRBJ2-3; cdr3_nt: TGCGCCAGCAGCCTGGGATCAAACACAGATACGCAGTATTTT; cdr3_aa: CASSLGSNTDTQYF
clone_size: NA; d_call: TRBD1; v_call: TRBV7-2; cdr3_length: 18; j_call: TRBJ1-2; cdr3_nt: TGTGCCAGCAGTTTTCTGGGACAGGGACCCAGCCTAAACTATGGCTACACCTTC; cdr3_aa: CASSFLGQGPSLNYGYTF
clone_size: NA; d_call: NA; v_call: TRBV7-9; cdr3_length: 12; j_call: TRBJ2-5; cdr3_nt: TGTGCCAGCAGCCGGGACGGGATGGCCCAGTACTTC; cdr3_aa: CASSRDGMAQYF
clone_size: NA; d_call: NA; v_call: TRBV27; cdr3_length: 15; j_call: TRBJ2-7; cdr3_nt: TGTGCCAGCAGTAGATCGGCGACAGACTCCTACGAGCAGTACTTC; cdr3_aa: CASSRSATDSYEQYF
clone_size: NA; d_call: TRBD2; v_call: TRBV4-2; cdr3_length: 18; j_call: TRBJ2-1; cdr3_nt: TGTGCCAGCAGCCCCCAGGCGCTAGCGGGAGGCTCCTACAATGAGCAGTTCTTC; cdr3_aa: CASSPQALAGGSYNEQFF
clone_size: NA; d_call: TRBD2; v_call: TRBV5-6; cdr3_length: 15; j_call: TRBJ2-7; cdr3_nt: TGTGCCAGCAGCTTGGCACTAGCGGGAGTTTGGGAGCAGTACTTC; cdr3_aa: CASSLALAGVWEQYF
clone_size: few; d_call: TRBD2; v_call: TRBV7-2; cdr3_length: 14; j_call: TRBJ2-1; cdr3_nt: TGTGCCAGCAATTTCGGGACTAGCGGGCCCAGAGTGTTCTTC; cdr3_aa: CASNFGTSGPRVFF
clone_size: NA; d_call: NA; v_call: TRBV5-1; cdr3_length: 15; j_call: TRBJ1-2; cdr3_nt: TGCGCCAGCAGCTTTCGGACCGCCGGTTCGGATGGCTACACCTTC; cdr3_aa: CASSFRTAGSDGYTF
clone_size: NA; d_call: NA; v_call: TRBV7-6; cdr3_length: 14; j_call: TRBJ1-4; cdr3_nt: TGTGCCAGCAGCTTAAGGGGATCAAATGAAAAACTGTTTTTT; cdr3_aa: CASSLRGSNEKLFF
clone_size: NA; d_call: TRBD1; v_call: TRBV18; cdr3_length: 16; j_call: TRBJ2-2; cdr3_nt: TGTGCCAGCTCACCACCAACAGGGGGCTTTATCGGGGAGCTGTTTTTT; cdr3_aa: CASSPPTGGFIGELFF
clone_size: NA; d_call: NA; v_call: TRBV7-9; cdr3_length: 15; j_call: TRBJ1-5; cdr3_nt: TGTGCCAGCAGCCCCCTGATGGGTAGCTATCAGCCCCAGCATTTT; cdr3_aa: CASSPLMGSYQPQHF
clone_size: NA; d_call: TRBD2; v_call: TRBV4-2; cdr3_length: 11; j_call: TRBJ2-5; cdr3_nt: TGTGCCAGCAGGCGGGGGGAGACCCAGTACTTC; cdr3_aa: CASRRGETQYF
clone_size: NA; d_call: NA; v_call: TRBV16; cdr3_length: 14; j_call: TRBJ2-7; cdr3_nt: TGTGCCAGCAGCCAATCGGTCCTTAACGGCGAGCAGTACTTC; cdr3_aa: CASSQSVLNGEQYF
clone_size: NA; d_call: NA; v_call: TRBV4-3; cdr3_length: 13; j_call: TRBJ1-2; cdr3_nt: TGCGCCAGCAGCCAAGGGGGGGCGAGGTACTACACCTTC; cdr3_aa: CASSQGGARYYTF
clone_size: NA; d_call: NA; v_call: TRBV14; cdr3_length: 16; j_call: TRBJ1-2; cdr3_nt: TGTGCCAGCAGCCGCGCTATATCAACAGGGACGTATGGCTACACCTTC; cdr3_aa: CASSRAISTGTYGYTF
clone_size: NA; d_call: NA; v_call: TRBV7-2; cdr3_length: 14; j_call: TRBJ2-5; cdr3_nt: TGTGCCAGCAGCCGCTCTGGGCCCACAAGGACCCAGTACTTC; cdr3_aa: CASSRSGPTRTQYF
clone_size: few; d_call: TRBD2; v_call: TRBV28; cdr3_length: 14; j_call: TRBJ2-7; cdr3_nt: TGTGCCAGCAGAGAGGGAGGGCCCTCCTACGAGCAGTACTTC; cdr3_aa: CASREGGPSYEQYF
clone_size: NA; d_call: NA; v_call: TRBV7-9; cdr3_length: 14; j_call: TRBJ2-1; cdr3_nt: TGTGCCAGCAGCTTGGGAGTAACCTACAATGAGCAGTTCTTC; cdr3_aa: CASSLGVTYNEQFF
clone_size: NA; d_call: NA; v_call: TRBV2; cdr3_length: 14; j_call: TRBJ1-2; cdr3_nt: TGTGCCAGCACCATCGTGAGGACAGAGAATGGCTACACCTTC; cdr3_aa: CASTIVRTENGYTF
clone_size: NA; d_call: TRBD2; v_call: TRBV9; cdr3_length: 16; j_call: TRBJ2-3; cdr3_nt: TGTGCCAGCAGCGCGGGGGGGGAGGGATACACAGATACGCAGTATTTT; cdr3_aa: CASSAGGEGYTDTQYF
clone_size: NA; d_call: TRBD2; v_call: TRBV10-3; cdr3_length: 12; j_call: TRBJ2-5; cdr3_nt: TGTGCCACCGGGACTAGCCAAGAGACCCAGTACTTC; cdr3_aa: CATGTSQETQYF